This record covers a single T cell receptor (beta chain). Its antigen is still unknown. It was the approximately 120-subject validation cohort, separate from the approximately 700-subject first cohort, to which the donors belonged. This sample was included in a study of cytomegalovirus exposure and HLA in healthy donors. This CDR3 has 15 amino acids. In germline, CDR1 is MDHEN, CDR2 SYDVKM. With 6 bases clipped from V and 4 bases from J, the junction kept 11 bases outside the gene matches. Regarding the study as a whole: Rarity held for most TCR sequences, but there were some public TCRs that occurred in many donors. The study flagged some 170 TCR beta chains as cytomegalovirus-associated.

Clones were read by immunoSEQ multiplex PCR, and TCRdb kept only the in-frame ones, dropping some. The sample yields roughly 68,000 clones, about 89% seen once. Material: PBMCs. The chain couples TRBV28 to TRBJ1-2; the match to TRBD1 covers 7 bases. The sequence was collected from a woman aged 18-35 years in good health and CMV-seronegative. The CDR3 DNA sequence: TGTGCCAGCAGGTCACCCCGAAGACAGGGCTATGGCTACACCTTC. Amino acid sequence: CASRSPRRQGYGYTF.